The sequence of this T cell receptor beta chain was determined in a study of T cell repertoires in ileal Crohn's disease. Background on the study: Biopsies of the neoterminal ileum at postoperative colonoscopy form M6 samples.

Each sample's TCRB immunosequencing used about 0.5 micrograms of biopsy DNA. TCRdb's table, derived via immunoSEQ multiplex PCR, lists solely in-frame clones and lacks some. The repertoire holds roughly 62,000 clones, 85% to 90% seen once, with around 2.1% in the top ten. Germline loops: CDR1 LGHNA, CDR2 YNFKEQ. The CDR3 has 15 amino acids. Trimming pared 0 bases from V and 5 bases from J, leaving 11 bases between. The study's findings and limits: Compared with non-smokers, active smokers at surgery showed more clonal expansions.

Time point meaning: neoterminal ileum biopsy at postoperative endoscopy, about 6 months after surgery. Adults with ileal or ileocolonic Crohn's disease and an indication for resection were eligible. On this clone itself: The antigen is not known.

This sequence originates from an adult with Crohn's disease. Material: ileal tissue. J is TRBJ2-1 and V is TRBV4-2; the D gene is possibly TRBD1 (6 bases). The CDR3 loop reads CASSQDQGFDNEQFF. In DNA, the CDR3 is TGTGCCAGCAGCCAAGATCAGGGGTTCGACAATGAGCAGTTCTTC.